A single sample is the source of the 4 T cell receptor beta chains below, sequenced in a study of T-cell reconstitution after alpha-beta-depleted transplantation in children. Unique molecular identifiers were incorporated during preparation of the TCRbeta library. TCRdb passed the PCR reads through MiXCR, listing each CDR3 protein once. The sample has some 350,000 distinct CDR3 sequences; around 10% are singletons. Specimen: PBMCs from the stem cell graft donor, collected from the stem cell graft. The receptor set was obtained from a human donor who donated a stem cell graft to a child with acute lymphoblastic leukemia.

Many counts were recorded for this clonotype. V and J are TRBV12-3 or TRBV12-4 and TRBJ2-3; TRBD2 agrees at 7 bases. Trimming took 6 bases from V and 2 from J; bases not matched to a gene: 2. The CDR3 contains 13 residues. The CDR3 loop reads CASRTSSTDTQYF. For the CDR3, the DNA is TGTGCCAGCAGGACTAGCTCCACAGATACGCAGTATTTT.

This chain uses TRBV13 with TRBJ2-7; possible D gene TRBD2, 6 bases. The length of the CDR3 is 14 residues. The V gene lost 5 bases and the J gene lost 7 bases, with 18 bases spanning the gap. The V gene's germline CDR1 is PRHDT and CDR2 FYEKMQ (reference sequence). The CDR3 here is CASSLAAGTGEQYF. As DNA, the CDR3 is TGTGCCAGCAGCCTAGCCGCGGGGACGGGGGAGCAGTACTTC.

There are a few counts of this clonotype. The rearrangement joins TRBV7-6 to TRBJ2-7, with TRBD2 identical over 8 bases. The germline gives CDR1 SGHVS, CDR2 FNYEAQ. The CDR3 spans 16 residues. V lost 5 bases, J lost 0 bases, and 9 bases stayed unmatched. The DNA for the CDR3 is TGTGCCAGCAGCCCACAAAGCGGGAGCCTCTCCTACGAGCAGTACTTC. Its protein product is CASSPQSGSLSYEQYF. The whole variable domain, filled in from reference TRBV7-6 and TRBJ2-7, reads GAGVSQSPRYKVTKRGQDVALRCDPISGHVSLYWYRQALGQGPEFLTYFNYEAQQDKSGLPNDRFSAERPEGSISTLTIQRTEQRDSAMYRCASSPQSGSLSYEQYFGPGTRLTVT.

This chain links TRBV5-6 with TRBJ2-7; D remains ambiguous. CDR3 length: 12 residues. Germline V gene lookup returns CDR1 SGHDT and CDR2 YYEEEE. Trimming pared 1 base from V and 7 bases from J, leaving 9 bases between. This CDR3 reads CASSLFPLEQYF. CDR3 bases: TGTGCCAGCAGCTTGTTCCCCCTGGAGCAGTACTTC.